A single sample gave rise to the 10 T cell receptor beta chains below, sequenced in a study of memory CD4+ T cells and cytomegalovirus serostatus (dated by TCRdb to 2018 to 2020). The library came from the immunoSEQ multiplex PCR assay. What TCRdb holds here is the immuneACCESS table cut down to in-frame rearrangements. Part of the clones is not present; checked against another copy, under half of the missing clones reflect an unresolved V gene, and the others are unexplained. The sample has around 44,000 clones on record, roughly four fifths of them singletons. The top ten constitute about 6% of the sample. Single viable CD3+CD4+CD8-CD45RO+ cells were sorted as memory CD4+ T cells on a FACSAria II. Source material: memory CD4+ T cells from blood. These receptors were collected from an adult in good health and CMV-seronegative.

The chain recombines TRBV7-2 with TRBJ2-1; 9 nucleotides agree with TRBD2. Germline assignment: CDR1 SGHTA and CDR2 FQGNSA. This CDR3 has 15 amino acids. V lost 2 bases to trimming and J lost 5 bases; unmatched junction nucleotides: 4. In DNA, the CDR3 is TGTGCCAGCAGCTTATCTAGCGGGAATAACAATGAGCAGTTCTTC. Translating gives CASSLSSGNNNEQFF. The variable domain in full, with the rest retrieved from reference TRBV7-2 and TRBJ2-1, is GAGVSQSPSNKVTEKGKDVELRCDPISGHTALYWYRQSLGQGLEFLIYFQGNSAPDKSGLPSDRFSAERTGGSVSTLTIQRTQQEDSAVYLCASSLSSGNNNEQFFGPGTRLTVL.

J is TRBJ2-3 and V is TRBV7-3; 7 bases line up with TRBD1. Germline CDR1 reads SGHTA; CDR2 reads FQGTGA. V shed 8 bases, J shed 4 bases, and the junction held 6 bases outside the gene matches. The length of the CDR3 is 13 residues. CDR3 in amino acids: CASSRQGADTQYF. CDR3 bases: TGTGCCAGCTCCCGTCAGGGGGCAGATACGCAGTATTTT.

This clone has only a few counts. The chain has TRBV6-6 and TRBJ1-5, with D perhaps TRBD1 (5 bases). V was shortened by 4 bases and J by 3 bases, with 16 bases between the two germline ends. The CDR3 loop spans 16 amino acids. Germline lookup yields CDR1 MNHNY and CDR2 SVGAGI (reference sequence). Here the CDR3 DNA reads TGTGCCAGCAGTTCGTACGGGACGCAATACAATCAGCCCCAGCATTTT. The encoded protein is CASSSYGTQYNQPQHF.

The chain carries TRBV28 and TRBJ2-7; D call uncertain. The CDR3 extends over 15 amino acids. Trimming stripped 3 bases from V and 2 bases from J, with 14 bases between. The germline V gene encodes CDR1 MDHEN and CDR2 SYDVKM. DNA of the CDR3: TGTGCCAGCAGTTTCGCCGGATTAAGGGCCTACGAGCAGTACTTC. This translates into CASSFAGLRAYEQYF.

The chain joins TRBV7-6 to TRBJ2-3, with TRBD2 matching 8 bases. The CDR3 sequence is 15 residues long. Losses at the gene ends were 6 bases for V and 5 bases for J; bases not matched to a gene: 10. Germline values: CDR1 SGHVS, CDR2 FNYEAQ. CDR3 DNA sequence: TGTGCCAGCAGGCCCAGCGGGAGCGGCGAAGATACGCAGTATTTT. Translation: CASRPSGSGEDTQYF.

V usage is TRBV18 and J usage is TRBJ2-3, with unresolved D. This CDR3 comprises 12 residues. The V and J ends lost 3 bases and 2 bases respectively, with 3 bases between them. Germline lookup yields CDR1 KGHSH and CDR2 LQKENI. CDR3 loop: CASSPITDTQYF. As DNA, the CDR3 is TGTGCCAGCTCACCTATCACAGATACGCAGTATTTT.

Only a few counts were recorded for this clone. This CDR3 reads CASSRAEGRTSYGYTF. The CDR3 DNA follows: TGTGCCAGCTCGCGAGCCGAGGGACGGACGAGCTATGGCTACACCTTC. The V call is TRBV18, the J call TRBJ1-2; possible D gene TRBD1, 5 bases. Germline lookup yields CDR1 KGHSH and CDR2 LQKENI. The V gene lost 6 bases and the J gene lost 4 bases, with 21 bases spanning the gap. This CDR3 has 16 amino acids.

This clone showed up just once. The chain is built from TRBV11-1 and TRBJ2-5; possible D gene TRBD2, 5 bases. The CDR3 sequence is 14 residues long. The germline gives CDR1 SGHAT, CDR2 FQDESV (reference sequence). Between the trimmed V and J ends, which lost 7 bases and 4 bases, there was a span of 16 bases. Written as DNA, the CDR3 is TGTGCCAGCACTCTAAATCAAGGAGGAGAGACCCAGTACTTC. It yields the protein CASTLNQGGETQYF.

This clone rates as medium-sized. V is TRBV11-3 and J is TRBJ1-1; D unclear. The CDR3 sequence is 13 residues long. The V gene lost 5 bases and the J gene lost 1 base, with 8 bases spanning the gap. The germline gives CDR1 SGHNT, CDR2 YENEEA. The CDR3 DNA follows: TGTGCCAGCAGCCTATACAAGAACACTGAAGCTTTCTTT. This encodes CASSLYKNTEAFF.

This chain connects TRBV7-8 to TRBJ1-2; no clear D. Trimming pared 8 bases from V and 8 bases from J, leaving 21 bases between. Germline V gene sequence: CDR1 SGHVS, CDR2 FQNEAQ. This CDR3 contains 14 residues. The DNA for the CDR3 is TGTGCCAGCGCCCCACGGATACCGAGGCAGGGCTACACCTTC. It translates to CASAPRIPRQGYTF. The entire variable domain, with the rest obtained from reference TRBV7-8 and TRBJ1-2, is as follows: GAGVSQSPRYKVAKRGQDVALRCDPISGHVSLFWYQQALGQGPEFLTYFQNEAQLDKSGLPSDRFFAERPEGSVSTLKIQRTQQEDSAVYLCASAPRIPRQGYTFGSGTRLTVV.